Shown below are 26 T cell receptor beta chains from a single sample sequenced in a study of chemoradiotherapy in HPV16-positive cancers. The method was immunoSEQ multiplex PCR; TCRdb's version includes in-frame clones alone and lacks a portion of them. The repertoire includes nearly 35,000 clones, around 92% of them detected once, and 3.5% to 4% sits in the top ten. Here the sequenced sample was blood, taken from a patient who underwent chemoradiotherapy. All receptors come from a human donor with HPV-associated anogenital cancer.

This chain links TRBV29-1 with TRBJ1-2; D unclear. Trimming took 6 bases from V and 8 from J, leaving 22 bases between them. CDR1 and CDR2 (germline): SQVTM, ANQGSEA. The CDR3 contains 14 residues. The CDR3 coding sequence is TGCAGCGTGCCTCCTCCCTCGGCAGGAGTAGGCTACACCTTC. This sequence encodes CSVPPPSAGVGYTF.

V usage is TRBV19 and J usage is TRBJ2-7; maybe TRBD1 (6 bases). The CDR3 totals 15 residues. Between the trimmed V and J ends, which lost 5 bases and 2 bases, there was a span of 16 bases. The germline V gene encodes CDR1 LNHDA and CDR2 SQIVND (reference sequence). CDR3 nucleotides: TGTGCCAGTAGTCCGGACAGAAGGGAAACCTACGAGCAGTACTTC. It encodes CASSPDRRETYEQYF.

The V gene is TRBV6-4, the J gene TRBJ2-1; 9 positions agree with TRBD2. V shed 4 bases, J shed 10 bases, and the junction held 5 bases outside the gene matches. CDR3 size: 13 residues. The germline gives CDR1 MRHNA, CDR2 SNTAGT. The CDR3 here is CASSGYTSGEQFF. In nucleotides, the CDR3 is TGTGCCAGCAGTGGTTACACTAGCGGGGAGCAGTTCTTC.

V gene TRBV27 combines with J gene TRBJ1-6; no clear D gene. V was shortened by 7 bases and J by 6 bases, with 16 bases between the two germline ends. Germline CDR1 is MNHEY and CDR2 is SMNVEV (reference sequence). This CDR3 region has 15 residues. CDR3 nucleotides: TGTGCCAGCACTTTTCTGCCAGCACCTAATTCACCCCTCCACTTT. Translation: CASTFLPAPNSPLHF.

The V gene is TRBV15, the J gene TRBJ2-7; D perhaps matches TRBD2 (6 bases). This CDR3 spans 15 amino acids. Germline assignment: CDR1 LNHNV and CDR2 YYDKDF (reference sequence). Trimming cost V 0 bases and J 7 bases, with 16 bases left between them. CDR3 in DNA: TGTGCCACCAGCAGAGATCGGGGGACGGCAGCAGAGCAGTACTTC. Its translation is CATSRDRGTAAEQYF.

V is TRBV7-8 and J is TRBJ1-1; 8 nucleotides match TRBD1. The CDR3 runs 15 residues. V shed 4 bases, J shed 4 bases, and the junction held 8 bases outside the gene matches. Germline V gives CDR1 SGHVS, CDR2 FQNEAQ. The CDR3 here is CASSSLQGVGTEAFF. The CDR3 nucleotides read TGTGCCAGCAGCTCCTTACAGGGGGTAGGCACTGAAGCTTTCTTT.

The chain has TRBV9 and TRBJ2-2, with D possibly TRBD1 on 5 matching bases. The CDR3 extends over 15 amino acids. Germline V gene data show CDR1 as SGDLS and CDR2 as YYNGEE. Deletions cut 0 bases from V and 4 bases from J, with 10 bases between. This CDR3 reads CASSVVGQATGELFF. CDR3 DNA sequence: TGTGCCAGCAGCGTAGTAGGACAAGCCACCGGGGAGCTGTTTTTT.

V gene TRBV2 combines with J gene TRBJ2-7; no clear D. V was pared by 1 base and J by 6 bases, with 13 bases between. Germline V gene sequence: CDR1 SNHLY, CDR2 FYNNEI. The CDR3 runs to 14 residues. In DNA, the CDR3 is TGTGCCAGCAGTGAAGGTCGGGCACGAGGCGAGCAGTACTTC. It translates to CASSEGRARGEQYF.

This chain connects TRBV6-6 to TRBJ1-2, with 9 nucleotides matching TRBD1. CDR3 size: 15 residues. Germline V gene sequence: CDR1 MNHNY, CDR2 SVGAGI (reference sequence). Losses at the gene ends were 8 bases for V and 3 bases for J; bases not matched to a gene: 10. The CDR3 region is CASGDGTGYDYGYTF. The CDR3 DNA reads TGTGCCAGCGGAGACGGGACAGGGTATGACTATGGCTACACCTTC.

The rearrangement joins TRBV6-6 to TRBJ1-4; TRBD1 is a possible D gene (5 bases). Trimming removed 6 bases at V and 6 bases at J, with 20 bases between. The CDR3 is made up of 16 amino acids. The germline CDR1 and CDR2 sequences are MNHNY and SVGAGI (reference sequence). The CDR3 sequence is CASRNQGFSGDEKLFF. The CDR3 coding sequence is TGTGCCAGCAGAAATCAGGGTTTTTCGGGGGATGAAAAACTGTTTTTT.

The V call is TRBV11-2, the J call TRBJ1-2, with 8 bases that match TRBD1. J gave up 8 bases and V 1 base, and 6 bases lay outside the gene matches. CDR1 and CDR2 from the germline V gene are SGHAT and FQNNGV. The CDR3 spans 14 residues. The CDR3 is CASSLAGQDWGYTF. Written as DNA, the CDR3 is TGTGCCAGCAGCTTAGCGGGACAGGACTGGGGCTACACCTTC.

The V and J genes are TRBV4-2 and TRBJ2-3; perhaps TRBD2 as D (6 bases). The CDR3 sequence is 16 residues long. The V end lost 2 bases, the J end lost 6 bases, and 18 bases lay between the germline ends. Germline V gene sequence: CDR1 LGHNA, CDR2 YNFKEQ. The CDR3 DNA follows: TGTGCCAGCAGCCAAACCCAGGGCGGGATGCTCGATACGCAGTATTTT. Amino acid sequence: CASSQTQGGMLDTQYF.

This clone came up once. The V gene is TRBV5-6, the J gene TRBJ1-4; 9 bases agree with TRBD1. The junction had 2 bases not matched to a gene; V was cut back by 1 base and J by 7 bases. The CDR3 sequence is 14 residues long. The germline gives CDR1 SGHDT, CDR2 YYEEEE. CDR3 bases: TGTGCCAGCAGCTTGATGGGACAGGGTGAAAAACTGTTTTTT. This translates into CASSLMGQGEKLFF.

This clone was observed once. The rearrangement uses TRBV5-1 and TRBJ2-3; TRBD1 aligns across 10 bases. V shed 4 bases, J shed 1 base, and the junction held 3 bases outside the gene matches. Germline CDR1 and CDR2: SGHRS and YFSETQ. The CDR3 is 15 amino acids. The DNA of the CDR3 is TGCGCCAGCAGCACCGGACAGGGGGGCACAGATACGCAGTATTTT. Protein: CASSTGQGGTDTQYF. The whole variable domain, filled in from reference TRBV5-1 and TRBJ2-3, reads KAGVTQTPRYLIKTRGQQVTLSCSPISGHRSVSWYQQTPGQGLQFLFEYFSETQRNKGNFPGRFSGRQFSNSRSEMNVSTLELGDSALYLCASSTGQGGTDTQYFGPGTRLTVL.

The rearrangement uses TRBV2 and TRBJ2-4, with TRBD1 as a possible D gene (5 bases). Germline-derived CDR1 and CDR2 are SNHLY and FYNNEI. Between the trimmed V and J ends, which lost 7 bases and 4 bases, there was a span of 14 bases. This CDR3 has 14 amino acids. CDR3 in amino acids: CASMKERTKNIQYF. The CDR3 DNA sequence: TGTGCCAGCATGAAGGAAAGGACAAAAAACATTCAGTACTTC.

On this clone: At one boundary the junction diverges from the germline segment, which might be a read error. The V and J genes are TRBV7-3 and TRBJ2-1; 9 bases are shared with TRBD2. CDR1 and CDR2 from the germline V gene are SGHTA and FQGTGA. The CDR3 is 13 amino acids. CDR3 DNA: TGTGCCAGCAGCGTAACGCGGGGGGGTGAGCAGTTCTTC. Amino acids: CASSVTRGGEQFF.

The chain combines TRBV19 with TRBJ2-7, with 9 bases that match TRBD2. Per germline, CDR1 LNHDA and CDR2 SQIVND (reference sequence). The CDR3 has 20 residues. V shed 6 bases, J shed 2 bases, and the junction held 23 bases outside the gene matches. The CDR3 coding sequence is TGTGCCAGTAGCCATAGATCTAAGGGGGCAAGCGGGGGGCGTCCCTACGAGCAGTACTTC. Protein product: CASSHRSKGASGGRPYEQYF.

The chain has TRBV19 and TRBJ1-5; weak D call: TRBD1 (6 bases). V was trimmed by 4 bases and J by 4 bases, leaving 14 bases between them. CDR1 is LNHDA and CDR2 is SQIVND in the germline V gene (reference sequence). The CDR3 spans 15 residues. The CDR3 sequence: CASSTRTDSNQPQHF. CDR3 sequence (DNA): TGTGCCAGTAGTACTCGGACAGATAGTAATCAGCCCCAGCATTTT.

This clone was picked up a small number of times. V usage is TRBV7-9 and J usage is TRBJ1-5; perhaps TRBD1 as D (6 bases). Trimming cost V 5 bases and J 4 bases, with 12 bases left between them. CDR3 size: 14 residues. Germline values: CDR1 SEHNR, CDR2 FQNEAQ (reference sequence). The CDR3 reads CASSPMDRNQPQHF. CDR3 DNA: TGTGCCAGCAGCCCGATGGACAGAAATCAGCCCCAGCATTTT.

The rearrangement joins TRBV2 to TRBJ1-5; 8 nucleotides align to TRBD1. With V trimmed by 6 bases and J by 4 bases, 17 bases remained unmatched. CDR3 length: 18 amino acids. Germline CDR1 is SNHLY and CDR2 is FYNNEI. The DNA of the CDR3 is TGTGCCAGCAGCCACCCCCGGTCGGGGACAGGACCAAATCAGCCCCAGCATTTT. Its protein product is CASSHPRSGTGPNQPQHF.

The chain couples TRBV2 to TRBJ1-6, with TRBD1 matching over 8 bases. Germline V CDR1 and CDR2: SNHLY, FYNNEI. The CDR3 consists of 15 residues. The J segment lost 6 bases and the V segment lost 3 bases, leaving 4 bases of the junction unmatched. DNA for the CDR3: TGTGCCAGCAGTGATCGGGACAGGTTTAATTCACCCCTCCACTTT. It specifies CASSDRDRFNSPLHF. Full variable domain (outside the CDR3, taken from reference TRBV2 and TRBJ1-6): EPEVTQTPSHQVTQMGQEVILRCVPISNHLYFYWYRQILGQKVEFLVSFYNNEISEKSEIFDDQFSVERPDGSNFTLKIRSTKLEDSAMYFCASSDRDRFNSPLHFGNGTRLTVT.

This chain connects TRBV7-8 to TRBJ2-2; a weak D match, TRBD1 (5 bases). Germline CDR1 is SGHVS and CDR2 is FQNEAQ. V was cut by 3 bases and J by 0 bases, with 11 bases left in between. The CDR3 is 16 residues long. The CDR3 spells CASSLQGTTNTGELFF. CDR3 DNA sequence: TGTGCCAGCAGCTTGCAGGGAACGACGAACACCGGGGAGCTGTTTTTT.

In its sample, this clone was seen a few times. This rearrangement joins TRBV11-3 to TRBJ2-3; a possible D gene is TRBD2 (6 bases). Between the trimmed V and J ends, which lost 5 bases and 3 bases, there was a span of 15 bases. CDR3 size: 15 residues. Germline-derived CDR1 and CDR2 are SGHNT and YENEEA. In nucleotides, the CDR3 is TGTGCCAGCAGCCGCGGGAAAAAGGGGACAGATACGCAGTATTTT. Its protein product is CASSRGKKGTDTQYF.

The CDR3 sequence: CASFRAAPNSPLHF. In nucleotides, the CDR3 is TGTGCCAGCTTTAGAGCAGCTCCTAATTCACCCCTCCACTTT. The chain combines TRBV2 with TRBJ1-6; D not resolved. The CDR3 covers 14 residues. The germline V gene has CDR1 SNHLY and CDR2 FYNNEI. Trimming took 8 bases from V and 6 from J, leaving 14 bases between them.

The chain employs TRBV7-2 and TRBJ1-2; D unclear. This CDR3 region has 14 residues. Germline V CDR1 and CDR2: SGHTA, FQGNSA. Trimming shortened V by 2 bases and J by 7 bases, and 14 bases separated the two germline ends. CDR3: CASSLSPGLRGYTF. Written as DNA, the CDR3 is TGTGCCAGCAGCTTAAGTCCGGGGTTACGTGGCTACACCTTC.

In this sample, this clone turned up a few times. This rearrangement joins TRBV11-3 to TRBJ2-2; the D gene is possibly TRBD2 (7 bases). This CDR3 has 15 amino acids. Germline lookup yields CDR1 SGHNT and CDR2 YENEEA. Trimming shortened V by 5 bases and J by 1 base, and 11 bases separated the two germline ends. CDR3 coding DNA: TGTGCCAGCAGCACGGGGGGCGGGAACACCGGGGAGCTGTTTTTT. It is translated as CASSTGGGNTGELFF.